These 10 T cell receptor beta chains originate from one sample sequenced in a study of ipilimumab plus nivolumab after autologous stem cell transplantation (TCRdb year 2021). The library was built by means of the immunoSEQ multiplex PCR assay. Entries here come from immuneACCESS through TCRdb and include only in-frame sequences with V and J called. Some clones fail to appear in such tables; in the studies checked, an unresolved V gene covers under half of the shortfall, and the cause of the remainder is unknown. Present in this sample are roughly 25,000 clones, about 86% of which were seen just once. Approximately 5.2% of the sample lies in the top ten. Source: PBMCs, taken in a trial of ipilimumab plus nivolumab as post-transplant consolidation. The source is a male donor with diffuse large B-cell lymphoma.

The genes are TRBV18 and TRBJ2-3; D might be TRBD2 (6 bases). Trimming took off 4 bases at V and 1 base at J, with 15 bases between the two ends. Germline CDR1 reads KGHSH; CDR2 reads LQKENI. This CDR3 contains 16 residues. DNA of the CDR3: TGTGCCAGCTCACAAGCTACGGGAGCCCGCACAGATACGCAGTATTTT. Protein sequence: CASSQATGARTDTQYF.

This sequence joins TRBV2 and TRBJ2-5; D possibly matches TRBD1 or TRBD2 (5 bases each). The assigned J gene may be wrong: the sequence end matches TRBJ2-7 better. The CDR3 is 12 amino acids. Germline V gene lookup returns CDR1 SNHLY and CDR2 FYNNEI. CDR3 sequence (DNA): TGTGCCAGCAGGGGGGACTCCTACGAGCAGTACTTC. Translating it yields CASRGDSYEQYF.

This chain connects TRBV30 to TRBJ1-3; the match to TRBD1 covers 9 bases. The V segment lost 7 bases and the J segment 0 bases; nucleotides outside the gene matches: 1. Germline V gives CDR1 GTSNPN, CDR2 SVGIG (reference sequence). CDR3 length: 13 amino acids. As DNA, the CDR3 is TGTGCCTTGACAGGGGGCTCTGGAAACACCATATATTTT. Translating it yields CALTGGSGNTIYF.

This rearrangement joins TRBV4-3 to TRBJ2-6; 8 bases agree with TRBD1. V lost 0 bases to trimming and J lost 0 bases; unmatched junction nucleotides: 7. Germline lookup yields CDR1 LGHNA and CDR2 YSLEER. The CDR3 has 19 residues. As DNA, the CDR3 is TGCGCCAGCAGCCAAGATGAGGACAGGGTCGGCTCTGGGGCCAACGTCCTGACTTTC. Amino acids: CASSQDEDRVGSGANVLTF.

This chain links TRBV12-5 with TRBJ2-7; 8 bases fit TRBD2. There are 14 residues in the CDR3. Germline values: CDR1 LGHNT, CDR2 FRNRAP. Trimming took 5 bases from V and 7 from J; bases not matched to a gene: 10. The CDR3 region has the DNA TGTGCTAGTGGTCCCCCAGCGGGGGCTGGTGAGCAGTACTTC. It encodes CASGPPAGAGEQYF.

This clone came up once. The gene calls are TRBV7-2 and TRBJ2-2; TRBD2 aligns across 7 bases. J gave up 4 bases and V 5 bases, and 13 bases lay outside the gene matches. Germline assignment: CDR1 SGHTA and CDR2 FQGNSA. The CDR3 length is 17 residues. The CDR3 region has the DNA TGTGCCAGCAGCCCGATCTCCTGGGGGGGAGTCACCGGGGAGCTGTTTTTT. Translating gives CASSPISWGGVTGELFF.

This chain links TRBV6-1 with TRBJ1-5; 8 bases are shared with TRBD1. The length of the CDR3 is 14 residues. J lost 2 bases, V lost 6 bases, and 3 bases had no gene match. Germline CDR1 MNHNS, CDR2 SASEGT. The CDR3 is CASRKDRGNQPQHF. CDR3 coding DNA: TGTGCCAGCAGGAAGGACAGGGGCAATCAGCCCCAGCATTTT.

This sequence joins TRBV6-1 and TRBJ2-7; 9 nucleotides agree with TRBD1. J was trimmed by 3 bases and V by 0 bases; bases with no gene match: 12. Germline V CDR1 and CDR2: MNHNS, SASEGT. The CDR3 extends over 18 amino acids. The CDR3, as DNA: TGTGCCAGCAGTGAAGCTTTTAGTTTCGAGGGACAGGGCTACGAGCAGTACTTC. It translates to CASSEAFSFEGQGYEQYF.

The chain joins TRBV25-1 to TRBJ2-1; 7 bases are shared with TRBD2. The germline V gene encodes CDR1 MGHDK and CDR2 SYGVNS. The CDR3 has 16 amino acids. The V segment lost 1 base and the J segment 0 bases; nucleotides outside the gene matches: 3. Here the CDR3 DNA reads TGTGCCAGCAGTGAATGGGGCGGGAGCTCCTACAATGAGCAGTTCTTC. Its translation is CASSEWGGSSYNEQFF.

This sequence joins TRBV11-2 and TRBJ2-7; D uncertain. The CDR3 length is 12 residues. Trimming stripped 5 bases from V and 6 bases from J, with 11 bases between. Germline values: CDR1 SGHAT, CDR2 FQNNGV. This CDR3 is CASSLFDPEQYF. The CDR3 DNA is TGTGCCAGCAGCCTCTTCGACCCCGAGCAGTACTTC.